Below are 23 T cell receptor beta chains sequenced from a single sample in a study of shared clonotypes between healthy human individuals. Sequencing was performed with immunoSEQ multiplex PCR; in TCRdb, only in-frame clones are kept and a portion is missing. The top ten hold approximately 2% of the sample, which has 700,000 or so clones, less than 80% seen once. Sequenced input: memory CD4+ T cells sorted from blood. Subset noted: CD45RA-negative fraction. The receptors shown here come from a woman aged 25 to 39 in good health.

The V gene is TRBV7-2, the J gene TRBJ2-5, with 7 bases aligning to TRBD1. In germline, CDR1 is SGHTA, CDR2 FQGNSA. This CDR3 is 15 amino acids long. The V gene end was trimmed by 5 bases and the J gene end by 4 bases; junction bases not matched to a gene: 10. For the CDR3, the DNA is TGTGCCAGCAGCCCACGACAGGGTCGGGTAGAGACCCAGTACTTC. It encodes CASSPRQGRVETQYF. The full variable domain, its missing parts supplied by reference TRBV7-2 and TRBJ2-5, is GAGVSQSPSNKVTEKGKDVELRCDPISGHTALYWYRQSLGQGLEFLIYFQGNSAPDKSGLPSDRFSAERTGGSVSTLTIQRTQQEDSAVYLCASSPRQGRVETQYFGPGTRLLVL.

The chain couples TRBV11-3 to TRBJ2-5, with no clear D. The length of the CDR3 is 14 residues. The germline V gene encodes CDR1 SGHNT and CDR2 YENEEA. Trimming removed 5 bases at V and 2 bases at J, with 12 bases between. DNA of the CDR3: TGTGCCAGCAGCCCAGGACGTACTCAAGAGACCCAGTACTTC. It is translated as CASSPGRTQETQYF.

The gene calls are TRBV28 and TRBJ1-4, with 7 bases fitting TRBD1. The V gene end was trimmed by 5 bases and the J gene end by 5 bases; junction bases not matched to a gene: 8. CDR1 is MDHEN and CDR2 is SYDVKM in the germline V gene. The CDR3 length is 15 residues. The CDR3 DNA reads TGTGCCAGCAGTCCCCAAGGACAGGAGAATGAAAAACTGTTTTTT. Protein product: CASSPQGQENEKLFF.

This sequence joins TRBV4-1 and TRBJ1-3; possibly TRBD1 for D (6 bases). Germline V gene sequence: CDR1 MGHRA, CDR2 YSYEKL. The CDR3 has 16 amino acids. The ends were cut back, 1 base at V and 4 bases at J, with 14 bases in the middle. The CDR3, as DNA: TGCGCCAGCAGCCAAGCCGACGGGGGCTTAGGAAACACCATATATTTT. This gives the protein CASSQADGGLGNTIYF.

The chain employs TRBV28 and TRBJ1-3; the D is unclear. The V gene lost 4 bases and the J gene lost 4 bases, with 14 bases spanning the gap. Germline values: CDR1 MDHEN, CDR2 SYDVKM. This CDR3 has 15 amino acids. CDR3 amino acids: CASSSSSLEGNTIYF. The CDR3 coding sequence is TGTGCCAGCAGTTCTTCATCATTGGAGGGAAACACCATATATTTT. Full variable domain (outside the CDR3, taken from reference TRBV28 and TRBJ1-3): DVKVTQSSRYLVKRTGEKVFLECVQDMDHENMFWYRQDPGLGLRLIYFSYDVKMKEKGDIPEGYSVSREKKERFSLILESASTNQTSMYLCASSSSSLEGNTIYFGEGSWLTVV.

The CDR3 sequence is CASSPQAGPQNEQFF. The DNA of the CDR3 is TGTGCCAGCTCACCACAGGCAGGGCCTCAGAATGAGCAGTTCTTC. This chain joins TRBV18 and TRBJ2-1; tentative D call: TRBD1 (5 bases). Trimming removed 1 base from V and 7 bases from J, with 14 bases in between. The CDR3 has 15 residues. Per the germline V gene, CDR1 is KGHSH and CDR2 is LQKENI. The full variable domain, its missing parts supplied by reference TRBV18 and TRBJ2-1, is NAGVMQNPRHLVRRRGQEARLRCSPMKGHSHVYWYRQLPEEGLKFMVYLQKENIIDESGMPKERFSAEFPKEGPSILRIQQVVRGDSAAYFCASSPQAGPQNEQFFGPGTRLTVL.

The V call is TRBV27, the J call TRBJ1-5; D unclear. Germline CDR1 and CDR2: MNHEY and SMNVEV (reference sequence). The length of the CDR3 is 13 residues. V was trimmed by 3 bases and J by 5 bases, leaving 8 bases between them. CDR3 DNA sequence: TGTGCCAGCAGTTTTCGGGGTCATCAGCCCCAGCATTTT. Translation gives CASSFRGHQPQHF.

With regard to this clone: Within the sample, other DNA sequences also encode this same CDR3. The chain recombines TRBV2 with TRBJ1-5; D is possibly TRBD1 (6 bases). Trimming removed 2 bases from V and 4 bases from J, with 9 bases in between. Germline lookup yields CDR1 SNHLY and CDR2 FYNNEI. The CDR3 contains 14 residues. DNA of the CDR3: TGTGCCAGCAGTGAACGGCAGGGGAATCAGCCCCAGCATTTT. This sequence encodes CASSERQGNQPQHF.

This chain links TRBV2 with TRBJ2-1; D may be TRBD1 or TRBD2 (5 bases each). This CDR3 contains 12 residues. Germline CDR1 is SNHLY and CDR2 is FYNNEI. Trimming left V 11 bases short and J 6 bases short, with 14 bases between. The chain's CDR3 is CAGRGASNEQFF. The CDR3 nucleotides read TGTGCCGGAAGAGGGGCTTCCAATGAGCAGTTCTTC. The variable domain in full, completed from reference TRBV2 and TRBJ2-1, reads EPEVTQTPSHQVTQMGQEVILRCVPISNHLYFYWYRQILGQKVEFLVSFYNNEISEKSEIFDDQFSVERPDGSNFTLKIRSTKLEDSAMYFCAGRGASNEQFFGPGTRLTVL.

This rearrangement joins TRBV14 to TRBJ2-1, with D unclear. Deletions cut 4 bases from V and 12 bases from J, with 16 bases between. There are 13 residues in the CDR3. Looked up from germline, CDR1 is SGHDN and CDR2 is FVKESK. The CDR3 is CASSRGKVFPQFF. The CDR3 DNA is TGTGCCAGCAGCCGGGGAAAAGTATTTCCGCAGTTCTTC.

The genes are TRBV6-5 and TRBJ2-5; TRBD1 might be the D (5 bases). The V end was cut by 5 bases, the J end by 1 base, with 14 bases between. Germline CDR1 and CDR2: MNHEY and SVGAGI. The CDR3 covers 15 residues. The DNA of the CDR3 is TGTGCCAGCAGTGGGGCCTCGGGCGGCCAAGAGACCCAGTACTTC. Protein: CASSGASGGQETQYF.

The rearrangement uses TRBV28 and TRBJ2-4, with 11 nucleotides matching TRBD2. The junction had 10 bases not matched to a gene; V was cut back by 5 bases and J by 4 bases. CDR3 length equals 17 residues. Per germline, CDR1 MDHEN and CDR2 SYDVKM. The CDR3 region has the DNA TGTGCCAGCAGTCTAAGGCTACTAGCGGGAGAAAAAAACATTCAGTACTTC. The encoded protein is CASSLRLLAGEKNIQYF.

The CDR3 DNA follows: TGTGCCAGCATGGACCTTTCCTACGAGCAGTACTTC. This gives the protein CASMDLSYEQYF. V is TRBV28 and J is TRBJ2-7; D is unresolved. This CDR3 spans 12 amino acids. From germline, CDR1 is MDHEN and CDR2 SYDVKM. V was cut by 7 bases and J by 1 base, with 8 bases left in between. The full variable domain, in which reference TRBV28 and TRBJ2-7 provide the parts outside the CDR3, is DVKVTQSSRYLVKRTGEKVFLECVQDMDHENMFWYRQDPGLGLRLIYFSYDVKMKEKGDIPEGYSVSREKKERFSLILESASTNQTSMYLCASMDLSYEQYFGPGTRLTVT.

This chain uses TRBV28 with TRBJ1-5, with D tentatively TRBD1 (5 bases). Trimming took off 5 bases at V and 4 bases at J, with 18 bases between the two ends. CDR3 length: 16 residues. Germline assignment: CDR1 MDHEN and CDR2 SYDVKM. CDR3: CASSQPGTGVNQPQHF. The DNA of the CDR3 is TGTGCCAGCAGTCAACCAGGGACGGGGGTGAATCAGCCCCAGCATTTT.

A single count supports this clone. The chain couples TRBV27 to TRBJ2-7, with TRBD2 matching 13 bases. In germline, CDR1 is MNHEY, CDR2 SMNVEV (reference sequence). This CDR3 is built from 16 residues. J was trimmed by 6 bases and V by 2 bases; bases with no gene match: 7. The CDR3 DNA is TGTGCCAGCAGTTTAACTAGCGGGAGGGCTGACTTCGAGCAGTACTTC. Its translation: CASSLTSGRADFEQYF.

The gene calls are TRBV6-6 and TRBJ1-3, with D hard to call. Between the trimmed V and J ends, which lost 4 bases and 11 bases, there was a span of 9 bases. Germline loops: CDR1 MNHNY, CDR2 SVGAGI (reference sequence). The CDR3 loop spans 11 amino acids. The CDR3 loop reads CASSSLGPIYF. CDR3 bases: TGTGCCAGCAGTTCTCTGGGCCCCATATATTTT.

This chain links TRBV7-2 with TRBJ2-1; 7 nucleotides align to TRBD2. This CDR3 is built from 14 residues. The germline V gene encodes CDR1 SGHTA and CDR2 FQGNSA. V shed 5 bases and J 5 bases; nucleotides not matched to a gene: 6. CDR3 amino acids: CASSLWGRDNEQFF. The CDR3 DNA reads as TGTGCCAGCAGCCTGTGGGGGAGGGACAATGAGCAGTTCTTC.

This chain joins TRBV29-1 and TRBJ2-1; 11 nucleotides match TRBD1. The germline V gene has CDR1 SQVTM and CDR2 ANQGSEA. This CDR3 is built from 13 residues. V gave up 7 bases and J gave up 9 bases; unmatched junction bases: 8. CDR3 nucleotides: TGCAGCGGTGAGGGACAGGGGGATGGTGAGCAGTTCTTC. Protein product: CSGEGQGDGEQFF.

The chain has TRBV6-5 and TRBJ2-5; 9 positions match TRBD2. Per the germline V gene, CDR1 is MNHEY and CDR2 is SVGAGI. CDR3 length: 13 amino acids. The CDR3: CVTRLAGTETQYF. In DNA, the CDR3 is TGTGTGACGAGGCTAGCGGGAACAGAGACCCAGTACTTC.

J is TRBJ2-1 and V is TRBV4-2; no firm D call. CDR1 is LGHNA and CDR2 is YNFKEQ in the germline V gene. Trimming cost V 2 bases and J 5 bases, with 13 bases left between them. The CDR3 has 15 residues. CDR3: CASSQSELEHNEQFF. The CDR3 DNA follows: TGTGCCAGCAGCCAATCAGAGCTAGAGCACAATGAGCAGTTCTTC.

In its sample, this clone was seen a few times. The chain joins TRBV10-2 to TRBJ2-7, with 7 bases identical to TRBD1. Per the germline V gene, CDR1 is WSHSY and CDR2 is SAAADI. With 6 bases clipped from V and 7 bases from J, the junction kept 3 bases outside the gene matches. The length of the CDR3 is 11 residues. CDR3 bases: TGCGCCAGCAGGACAGGGTGGGAGCAGTACTTC. As protein: CASRTGWEQYF.

This clone was seen once. The chain carries TRBV11-2 and TRBJ2-3; 11 positions agree with TRBD2. CDR1 is SGHAT, CDR2 FQNNGV, per germline. The CDR3 has 19 amino acids. The trim removed 3 bases at V and 7 bases at J, leaving 18 bases unmatched. The CDR3 DNA sequence: TGTGCCAGCAGCTTCAGGACTAGCGGGTACTTTACCCTCCCAAATACGCAGTATTTT. This codes for CASSFRTSGYFTLPNTQYF.

The gene calls are TRBV9 and TRBJ2-5, with 8 nucleotides matching TRBD1. The CDR3 length is 15 residues. V dropped 3 bases and J dropped 1; count of bases not matched to a gene: 5. CDR1 and CDR2 from the germline V gene are SGDLS and YYNGEE. The CDR3 nucleotides are TGTGCCAGCAGCGCCGGGGGACAGGTCCAAGAGACCCAGTACTTC. It is translated as CASSAGGQVQETQYF.